This is a list of T cell receptor beta chains from one sample in a study of T cell clonotyping in hematopoietic cell transplantation. The protocol was immunoSEQ multiplex PCR, while the TCRdb copy is restricted to in-frame clones and leaves out a portion. The profile shows tens of thousands of clones, 90% to 97% of them singletons. The material was peripheral blood mononuclear cells, obtained before stem cell transplant. All receptors derive from a woman aged 50 to 60 with acute myeloid leukemia. Some clones in this sample may be carry-over from other donors' samples. Both conserved end residues are part of each CDR3. The D gene is left open where the match is weak. Rows may omit the clone size; those that give it use once, few, many or a size class.

D gene	V gene	clone size	J gene	CDR3 DNA	CDR3 protein
NA	TRBV11-2	NA	TRBJ2-7	TGTGCCAGCAGCTTAGTTAGAATGGCCTACGAGCAGTACTTC	CASSLVRMAYEQYF
NA	TRBV5-1	NA	TRBJ2-7	TGCGCCAGCAGTCCTGAGGGCGGACGTTGGTATGAGCAGTACTTC	CASSPEGGRWYEQYF
NA	TRBV2	NA	TRBJ1-1	TGTGCCAGCAGTGATCACAGGAACACTGAAGCTTTCTTT	CASSDHRNTEAFF
NA	TRBV5-1	NA	TRBJ1-1	TGCGCCAGCAGCTTGGAGGTACAAAACACTGAAGCTTTCTTT	CASSLEVQNTEAFF
NA	TRBV13	NA	TRBJ2-7	TGTGCCAGCAGCTTATATCGCTCGGGCAGAGCCTACGAGCAGTACTTC	CASSLYRSGRAYEQYF
NA	TRBV25-1	once	TRBJ1-2	TGTGCCAGCAGTGGAACAGGGTTCGTCTATGGCTACACCTTC	CASSGTGFVYGYTF
NA	TRBV2	NA	TRBJ2-6	TGTGCCAGCAGTCTTAGCTCTGGGGCCAACGTCCTGACTTTC	CASSLSSGANVLTF
NA	TRBV9	NA	TRBJ2-3	TGTGCCAGCAGCGGATCCAAAGGGGGGGGCGGCCCAGATACGCAGTATTTT	CASSGSKGGGGPDTQYF
NA	TRBV30	NA	TRBJ2-7	TGTGCCTGGAGTGTACGTCAGGGCGGCGAGCAGTACTTC	CAWSVRQGGEQYF
NA	TRBV30	NA	TRBJ2-5	TGTGCCTGGAGTGCGACGCAAGAGACCCAGTACTTC	CAWSATQETQYF
TRBD1	TRBV13	NA	TRBJ2-7	TGTGCCAGCAGCCTAAGGACAGGGTCGAGTCCCTACGAGCAGTACTTC	CASSLRTGSSPYEQYF
NA	TRBV2	NA	TRBJ1-5	TGTGCCAGCAGTGGACAGTTTCAGCCCCAGCATTTT	CASSGQFQPQHF
TRBD1	TRBV14	NA	TRBJ1-1	TGTGCCAGCAGTAGCCTCCGTCCGGGACAGGGTCGCTTCAACACTGAAGCTTTCTTT	CASSSLRPGQGRFNTEAFF
NA	TRBV19	NA	TRBJ2-7	TGTGCCAGTCAATGGGGGGCCGGGGTCTACGAGCAGTACTTC	CASQWGAGVYEQYF
TRBD1	TRBV4-1	NA	TRBJ1-2	TGCGCCAGCAGCCAAGATTCGGGGACAGGGAGCTATGGCTACACCTTC	CASSQDSGTGSYGYTF
TRBD2	TRBV15	few	TRBJ2-3	TGTGCCACCCCTGAGACGCGGGGGGGTGATGAAGATACGCAGTATTTT	CATPETRGGDEDTQYF
TRBD2	TRBV7-3	NA	TRBJ2-3	TGTGCCAGCAGCAAAACTAGCGGGGATACGCAGTATTTT	CASSKTSGDTQYF
TRBD2	TRBV4-2	once	TRBJ2-5	TGTGCCAGCAGCCAAGTAGCTAGCGGGGGAGAGACCCAGTACTTC	CASSQVASGGETQYF
NA	TRBV6-4	medium-sized	TRBJ2-1	TGTGCCAGCAGTGACTCGCGCGGGGGCCACAATGAGCAGTTCTTC	CASSDSRGGHNEQFF
NA	TRBV20-1	NA	TRBJ2-3	TGCAGTGCTACCCAGACAGATACGCAGTATTTT	CSATQTDTQYF
NA	TRBV10-3	NA	TRBJ1-4	TGTGCCACCACTCCGGGATCATTAAAACTGTTTTTT	CATTPGSLKLFF
NA	TRBV30	NA	TRBJ1-2	TGTGCCGGATACAACTATGGCTACACCTTC	CAGYNYGYTF
NA	TRBV7-8	NA	TRBJ2-7	TGTGCCAGCAACTCTCTGGGGTACGAGCAGTACTTC	CASNSLGYEQYF
NA	TRBV20-1	NA	TRBJ1-2	TGCAGTGCTAACGGGGGCTACACCTTC	CSANGGYTF
TRBD1	TRBV6-1	NA	TRBJ1-5	TGTGCCAGCAGTGGACAGGGCTGGCAGCCCCAGCATTTT	CASSGQGWQPQHF
TRBD1	TRBV5-1	NA	TRBJ1-2	TGCGCCAGCAGCCGGGGACAGACTACCTTTAACTATGGCTACACCTTC	CASSRGQTTFNYGYTF
NA	TRBV5-4	once	TRBJ1-1	TGTGCCAGCAGCCAAACACTGAACACTGAAGCTTTCTTT	CASSQTLNTEAFF
TRBD1	TRBV6-5	NA	TRBJ1-2	TGTGCCAGCAGTTACTCACCGCAGGGGGCGCGTGGCTACACCTTC	CASSYSPQGARGYTF
TRBD1	TRBV19	NA	TRBJ2-7	TGTGCCAGTAGTATAGATCTATGGGATCCGGGACAGAGCTCCTACGAGCAGTACTTC	CASSIDLWDPGQSSYEQYF
NA	TRBV29-1	NA	TRBJ2-7	TGCAGCACCACCGGGCAGACTAGCTACGAGCAGTACTTC	CSTTGQTSYEQYF
TRBD1	TRBV7-9	NA	TRBJ1-5	TGTGCCAGCAGCTCAGGGGGGGATCAGCCCCAGCATTTT	CASSSGGDQPQHF
NA	TRBV5-6	NA	TRBJ1-4	TGTGCCAGCAGCTTGGGCCCAACTAATGAAAAACTGTTTTTT	CASSLGPTNEKLFF
NA	TRBV14	NA	TRBJ2-3	TGTGCCAGCAGCGGCCAGGGGCTTTTAAGCACAGATACGCAGTATTTT	CASSGQGLLSTDTQYF
NA	TRBV29-1	NA	TRBJ2-7	TGCAGCGTTGGGGGCGGACAGAGCCCGATCTACGAGCAGTACTTC	CSVGGGQSPIYEQYF
NA	TRBV19	NA	TRBJ1-5	TGTGCCAGTAGTCAAGACAGTCCCAACCAGCCCCAGCATTTT	CASSQDSPNQPQHF
TRBD1	TRBV10-3	NA	TRBJ2-7	TGTGCCATCAGCACCGGGACAGGGCCCTACGAGCAGTACTTC	CAISTGTGPYEQYF